The 21 T cell receptor beta chains in this list originate from one sample, sequenced in a study of breast tumors, draining lymph nodes, adjacent tissues (dated by TCRdb to the mid-2010s). The library came from multiplex PCR. The sequencer listed for this sample is Illumina HiSeq 2000. The public reads were reanalyzed by TCRdb: fastp trimming at Q25, MiXCR alignment, in-frame beta chains only. Duplicate CDR3 protein sequences are folded into a single record with the most common DNA and genes. This sample has 140,000 to 150,000 distinct CDR3 sequences in its table, and over 25% of those were observed once. The leading ten clones occupy about 2.5% of the sample. Lymph node samples were obtained from the axillary draining lymph nodes of breast cancer patients. The sequencing sample was made of axillary lymph node tissue. These receptors all stem from a female donor with breast cancer. Some clones in this sample may be carry-over from other donors' samples.

The chain couples TRBV20-1 to TRBJ2-4; tentative D call: TRBD2 (6 bases). This CDR3 contains 18 residues. V was clipped by 6 bases and J by 0 bases, with 24 bases between them. CDR1 DFQATT and CDR2 SNEGSKA come from the germline V gene (reference sequence). CDR3 sequence reads: CSAPGGAQSPIAKNIQYF. CDR3 DNA sequence: TGCAGTGCCCCCGGCGGGGCCCAATCCCCAATAGCCAAAAACATTCAGTACTTC.

Note on this clonotype: Since a much larger clone is just one base distant, this may be a read error. CDR3 in amino acids: CASSPARQGYEQYF. DNA for the CDR3: TGTGCCAGCAGCCCGGCTAGGCAGGGCTACGAGCAGTACTTC. The rearrangement links TRBV28 to TRBJ2-7; D possibly corresponds to TRBD1 (5 bases). The V end was cut by 6 bases, the J end by 3 bases, with 15 bases between. Germline V gene data show CDR1 as MDHEN and CDR2 as SYDVKM. This CDR3 comprises 14 residues.

The J gene is TRBJ1-3, the V gene TRBV3-1; D gene ambiguous. Germline lookup yields CDR1 LGHDT and CDR2 YNNKEL (reference sequence). Between the trimmed V and J ends, which lost 1 base and 8 bases, there was a span of 12 bases. This CDR3 is 14 amino acids long. CDR3: CASSQGDYGYTIYF. As DNA, the CDR3 is TGTGCCAGCAGCCAAGGAGACTATGGCTACACCATATATTTT.

The count of this clonotype is one. With a much larger clone just one base away, this may be a read error. CDR3 nucleotide sequence: TGTGCCAGCAGCCAAGCTCCCCCGAGGCCTTATTACGCCGTGCAAGAGACCCAGTACTTC. Translated, it gives CASSQAPPRPYYAVQETQYF. The V and J genes are TRBV3-1 and TRBJ2-5; D gene ambiguous. The germline V gene has CDR1 LGHDT and CDR2 YNNKEL (reference sequence). CDR3 length: 20 residues. V lost 1 base and J lost 2, with 26 bases in between.

This clonotype was recorded at least ten times. The chain recombines TRBV12-3 or TRBV12-4 with TRBJ1-4; no clear D gene. This CDR3 spans 13 amino acids. Trimming shortened V by 5 bases and J by 0 bases, and 4 bases separated the two germline ends. The CDR3 DNA is TGTGCCAGCAGTCTGACAACTAATGAAAAACTGTTTTTT. Its protein product is CASSLTTNEKLFF.

There are many counts of this clonotype. The V and J genes are TRBV7-2 and TRBJ1-2, with D perhaps TRBD1 (5 bases). Germline CDR1 reads SGHTA; CDR2 reads FQGNSA. V was shortened by 5 bases and J by 3 bases, with 19 bases between the two germline ends. This CDR3 is built from 16 residues. CDR3 DNA sequence: TGTGCCAGCAGCCCAGCGTCCCGGCAGGGCTACTATGGCTACACCTTC. Translating it yields CASSPASRQGYYGYTF.

This chain links TRBV7-3 with TRBJ2-1; tentative D call: TRBD2 (5 bases). The CDR3 extends over 13 amino acids. V gave up 5 bases and J gave up 5 bases, with 10 bases separating them. The germline V gene has CDR1 SGHTA and CDR2 FQGTGA. The CDR3 region is CASSTGLNNEQFF. The CDR3 DNA reads TGTGCCAGCAGCACTGGACTCAACAATGAGCAGTTCTTC.

This clonotype was seen more than once but under ten times. This rearrangement joins TRBV5-1 to TRBJ1-1, with TRBD1 as a possible D gene (5 bases). This CDR3 has 15 amino acids. Germline V gene lookup returns CDR1 SGHRS and CDR2 YFSETQ. The V and J ends lost 5 bases and 1 base respectively, with 15 bases between them. Here the CDR3 DNA reads TGCGCCAGCAGGGGGACCACTAAGGGGAACACTGAAGCTTTCTTT. As protein: CASRGTTKGNTEAFF.

The gene calls are TRBV29-1 and TRBJ2-3, with D perhaps TRBD2 (7 bases). The CDR3 runs 18 residues. V was shortened by 6 bases and J by 3 bases, with 28 bases between the two germline ends. Germline lookup yields CDR1 SQVTM and CDR2 ANQGSEA. The CDR3 DNA reads as TGCAGCGTCCCGGATGAGGGGGGGGCCGTTTTTGGGACAGATACGCAGTATTTT. It yields the protein CSVPDEGGAVFGTDTQYF.

This rearrangement joins TRBV20-1 to TRBJ2-7, with unresolved D. V lost 7 bases to trimming and J lost 3 bases, with 13 bases between them. CDR1 and CDR2 (germline): DFQATT, SNEGSKA (reference sequence). The CDR3 runs to 12 residues. The CDR3 nucleotides are TGCAGTGTCACTCCGGGCTTCTACGAGCAGTACTTC. Translated: CSVTPGFYEQYF.

This clonotype was recorded a few times. The J gene is TRBJ2-2, the V gene TRBV3-1, with D perhaps TRBD1 (5 bases). Trimming took 4 bases from V and 3 from J, leaving 6 bases between them. CDR1 and CDR2 from the germline V gene are LGHDT and YNNKEL (reference sequence). This CDR3 is built from 13 residues. DNA for the CDR3: TGTGCCAGCAGCCCAGGGTACACCGGGGAGCTGTTTTTT. Amino acids: CASSPGYTGELFF.

This clonotype came up many times. The chain has TRBV18 and TRBJ2-2; D is unresolved. The CDR3 has 13 residues. V was pared by 6 bases and J by 1 base, with 6 bases between. Germline CDR1 reads KGHSH; CDR2 reads LQKENI. For the CDR3, the DNA is TGTGCCAGCTCGCTAAGGAACACCGGGGAGCTGTTTTTT. Protein: CASSLRNTGELFF.

In its sample, this clonotype was seen once. The chain couples TRBV15 to TRBJ2-7; 8 bases fit TRBD1. With 3 bases clipped from V and 1 base from J, the junction kept 5 bases outside the gene matches. The CDR3 is made up of 15 amino acids. The V gene's germline CDR1 is LNHNV and CDR2 YYDKDF (reference sequence). The CDR3, as DNA: TGTGCCACCAGCAGCCTCGGGACAGGTTCCTACGAGCAGTACGTC. Amino acid sequence: CATSSLGTGSYEQYV.

This clonotype was counted ten times or more. This chain uses TRBV5-1 with TRBJ2-5, with D tentatively TRBD2 (5 bases). V lost 0 bases to trimming and J lost 1 base, with 10 bases between them. Germline V CDR1 and CDR2: SGHRS, YFSETQ. The CDR3 extends over 15 amino acids. CDR3 protein: CASSLGSGIQETQYF. The CDR3 coding sequence is TGCGCCAGCAGCTTGGGGTCGGGGATCCAAGAGACCCAGTACTTC.

V gene TRBV9 combines with J gene TRBJ1-1; no clear D gene. CDR1 and CDR2 (germline): SGDLS, YYNGEE. Trimming left V 0 bases short and J 4 bases short, with 10 bases between. The CDR3 covers 14 residues. DNA for the CDR3: TGTGCCAGCAGCGTAGCTTGGGAAGGCACTGAAGCTTTCTTT. Protein product: CASSVAWEGTEAFF.

At least ten counts were recorded for this clonotype. The CDR3 here is CASGRQGDSPLHF. The DNA of the CDR3 is TGTGCCAGTGGACGGCAGGGGGATTCACCCCTCCACTTT. This chain connects TRBV5-4 to TRBJ1-6, with 7 positions matching TRBD1. The CDR3 spans 13 residues. V lost 8 bases, J lost 8 bases, and 7 bases stayed unmatched. Germline assignment: CDR1 SGHNT and CDR2 YYREEE (reference sequence). Together with reference TRBV5-4 and TRBJ1-6, the CDR3 gives the full variable domain: ETGVTQSPTHLIKTRGQQVTLRCSSQSGHNTVSWYQQALGQGPQFIFQYYREEENGRGNFPPRFSGLQFPNYSSELNVNALELDDSALYLCASGRQGDSPLHFGNGTRLTVT.

This clonotype was seen more than once but under ten times. The rearrangement joins TRBV6-5 to TRBJ2-3; 7 positions match TRBD1. The DNA end lines up better with TRBJ1-5; the J call may be wrong. The CDR3 totals 16 residues. Germline CDR1 reads MNHEY; CDR2 reads SVGAGI. In DNA, the CDR3 is TGTGCCAGCAGTCACGTCCCCGGGACAGCCCTTGATACGCAGCATTTT. Protein: CASSHVPGTALDTQHF.

About this clonotype itself: The conserved closing phenylalanine or tryptophan is absent in this CDR3, likely reflecting a read error. The CDR3 region is CGSGGHEQETQYS. CDR3 bases: TGTGGCAGCGGCGGTCATGAGCAAGAGACCCAGTACTCC. The gene calls are TRBV9 and TRBJ2-5, with D tentatively TRBD2 (5 bases). CDR3 length: 13 residues. Germline V gives CDR1 SGDLS, CDR2 YYNGEE.

V usage is TRBV7-8 and J usage is TRBJ1-1, with D perhaps TRBD1 (6 bases). This CDR3 region has 14 residues. V shed 0 bases and J shed 9 bases, with 14 bases lying between them. Germline loops: CDR1 SGHVS, CDR2 FQNEAQ. DNA of the CDR3: TGTGCCAGCAGCTTAGCGGACAGTACCTCCAAAGCTTTCTTT. It translates to CASSLADSTSKAFF. The whole variable domain, remainder taken from reference TRBV7-8 and TRBJ1-1, is GAGVSQSPRYKVAKRGQDVALRCDPISGHVSLFWYQQALGQGPEFLTYFQNEAQLDKSGLPSDRFFAERPEGSVSTLKIQRTQQEDSAVYLCASSLADSTSKAFFGQGTRLTVV.

In DNA form, the CDR3 reads TGTGCCAGCATTGGGACAGGAACTGGAAACATTCAGTACTTC. As protein: CASIGTGTGNIQYF. V is TRBV12-3 or TRBV12-4 and J is TRBJ2-4; TRBD1 matches at 8 bases. The length of the CDR3 is 14 residues. V lost 7 bases, J lost 6 bases, and 8 bases stayed unmatched.

This clonotype has a handful of counts. This chain links TRBV29-1 with TRBJ2-1, with 8 bases identical to TRBD2. V shed 7 bases and J 7 bases; nucleotides not matched to a gene: 3. Germline CDR1 reads SQVTM; CDR2 reads ANQGSEA. There are 11 residues in the CDR3. The CDR3 reads CSETSANEQFF. The CDR3 coding sequence is TGCAGCGAGACTAGCGCGAATGAGCAGTTCTTC.